This TCR beta chain was sequenced for a study of cytomegalovirus exposure and HLA in healthy donors. Notes on the study in general: Presence/absence analysis assumed near-uniform sequencing depth across donors.

PCR amplification relied on 60 Vbeta primers (plus 13 Jbeta primers). TCRdb keeps only in-frame clones here, not all; method: immunoSEQ multiplex PCR. The sample has 140,000 or so clones, about 80% seen once. Details on this clone: Antigen unknown.

The sequence was obtained from a man aged 35 to 55 in good health and CMV-seronegative. Input material: PBMCs.

CDR3 DNA: TGTGCCAGCAGCCAAAGTGGTGCGACCTACGAGCAGTACTTC. Residues: CASSQSGATYEQYF. This sequence joins TRBV28 and TRBJ2-7; D gene ambiguous. V lost 6 bases and J 2 bases, leaving 14 bases between the germline ends. This CDR3 has 14 amino acids. CDR1 and CDR2 (germline): MDHEN, SYDVKM.